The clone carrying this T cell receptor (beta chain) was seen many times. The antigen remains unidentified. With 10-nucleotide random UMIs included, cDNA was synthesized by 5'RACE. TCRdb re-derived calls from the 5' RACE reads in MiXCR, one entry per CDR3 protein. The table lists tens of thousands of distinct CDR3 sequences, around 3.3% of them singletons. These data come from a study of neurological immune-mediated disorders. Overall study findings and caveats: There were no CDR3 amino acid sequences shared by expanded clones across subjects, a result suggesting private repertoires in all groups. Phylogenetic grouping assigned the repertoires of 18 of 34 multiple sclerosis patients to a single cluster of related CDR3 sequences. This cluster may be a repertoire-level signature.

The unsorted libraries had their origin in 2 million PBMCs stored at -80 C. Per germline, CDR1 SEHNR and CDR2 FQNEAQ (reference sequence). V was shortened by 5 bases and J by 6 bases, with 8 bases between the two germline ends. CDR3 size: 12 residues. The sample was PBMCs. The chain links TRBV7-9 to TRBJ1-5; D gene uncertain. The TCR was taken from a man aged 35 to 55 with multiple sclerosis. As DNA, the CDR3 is TGTGCCAGCAGCCTCTACCTTCAGCCCCAGCATTTT. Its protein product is CASSLYLQPQHF.